This T cell receptor (beta chain) was captured by sequencing in a study of blood T cell repertoires in COVID-19. Background on the study: Samples taken during acute and convalescent COVID-19 were collected in the United States, Italy and Spain.

Profiling relied on immunoSEQ multiplex PCR, and the TCRdb table lists in-frame clones only, not all of them. The top ten clones hold just under 9.5% of a sample with some 300,000 clones, around nine tenths of them seen once. CDR1 and CDR2 from the germline V gene are SGHAT and FQNNGV. V lost 3 bases and J lost 4, with 15 bases in between. CDR3 size: 15 residues. This clone was picked up one time. V gene TRBV11-2 combines with J gene TRBJ2-5; D gene unclear. The clonotype was recovered from a woman in her thirties who had recovered from COVID-19. The sequenced material came from PBMCs or T cells enriched from blood (not recorded which). CDR3: CASSFASLSAETQYF. DNA for the CDR3: TGTGCCAGCAGCTTTGCGTCACTATCGGCAGAGACCCAGTACTTC. Full variable domain (outside the CDR3, taken from reference TRBV11-2 and TRBJ2-5): EAGVAQSPRYKIIEKRQSVAFWCNPISGHATLYWYQQILGQGPKLLIQFQNNGVVDDSQLPKDRFSAERLKGVDSTLKIQPAKLEDSAVYLCASSFASLSAETQYFGPGTRLLVL.